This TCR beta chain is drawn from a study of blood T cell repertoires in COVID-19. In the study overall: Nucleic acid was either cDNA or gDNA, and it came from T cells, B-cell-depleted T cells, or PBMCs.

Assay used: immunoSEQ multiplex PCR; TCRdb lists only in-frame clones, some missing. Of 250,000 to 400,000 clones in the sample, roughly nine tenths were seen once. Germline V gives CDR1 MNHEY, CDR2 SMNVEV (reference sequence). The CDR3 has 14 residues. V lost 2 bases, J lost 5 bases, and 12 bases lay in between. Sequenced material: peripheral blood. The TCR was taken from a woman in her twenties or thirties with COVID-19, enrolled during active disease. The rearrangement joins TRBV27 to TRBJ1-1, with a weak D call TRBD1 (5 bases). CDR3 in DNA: TGTGCCAGCAGTTTAGGAGGGACGTCAACTGAAGCTTTCTTT. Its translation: CASSLGGTSTEAFF.